Listed here are 22 T cell receptor beta chains from one sample, sequenced in a study of blood T cell repertoires in COVID-19. Assay: immunoSEQ multiplex PCR; the TCRdb copy retains only in-frame clones and omits some. The sample gives approximately 94,000 clones, about 90% of which show up once; less than 8.5% is in the top ten. The sequencing sample was made of peripheral blood. The receptor source for this set is a man under 40 in a cohort sampled during active COVID-19.

This chain connects TRBV3-1 (or the pseudogene TRBV3-2) to TRBJ1-1; 10 bases map to TRBD1. This CDR3 is 13 amino acids long. Germline CDR1 and CDR2: LGHDT and YNNKEL (reference sequence). Trimming at V came to 7 bases and at J to 11 bases, leaving 10 bases not matched to a gene. CDR3 in DNA: TGTGCCAGCACGGCTAAGACAGGGGGCAAGGCTTTCTTT. Its translation is CASTAKTGGKAFF.

This chain uses TRBV10-3 with TRBJ1-4; TRBD1 agrees at 9 bases. This CDR3 is 17 amino acids long. Germline CDR1 and CDR2: ENHRY and SYGVKD. The V gene end was trimmed by 6 bases and the J gene end by 2 bases; junction bases not matched to a gene: 10. For the CDR3, the DNA is TGTGCCATCAGCCCCGGACAGGGGTTCGGGACTAATGAAAAACTGTTTTTT. Encoded protein: CAISPGQGFGTNEKLFF.

V usage is TRBV10-3 and J usage is TRBJ1-2; D not certain. Per germline, CDR1 ENHRY and CDR2 SYGVKD. The CDR3 is 12 amino acids. Trimming removed 4 bases from V and 6 bases from J, with 9 bases in between. CDR3 DNA sequence: TGTGCCATCAGTGTTTCCGGGAATGGCTACACCTTC. Translating gives CAISVSGNGYTF.

The V and J genes are TRBV19 and TRBJ1-1; 9 bases map to TRBD1. The length of the CDR3 is 14 residues. CDR1 and CDR2 from the germline V gene are LNHDA and SQIVND (reference sequence). V shed 5 bases and J 4 bases; nucleotides not matched to a gene: 5. CDR3 sequence (DNA): TGTGCCAGTAGTCCAGGGACAGGGTCCACTGAAGCTTTCTTT. Residues: CASSPGTGSTEAFF. Drawing the rest from reference TRBV19 and TRBJ1-1, the complete variable domain is DGGITQSPKYLFRKEGQNVTLSCEQNLNHDAMYWYRQDPGQGLRLIYYSQIVNDFQKGDIAEGYSVSREKKESFPLTVTSAQKNPTAFYLCASSPGTGSTEAFFGQGTRLTVV.

This sequence joins TRBV7-8 and TRBJ1-6; unclear D gene. This CDR3 comprises 15 residues. From germline, CDR1 is SGHVS and CDR2 FQNEAQ. Deletions cut 7 bases from V and 5 bases from J, with 15 bases between. CDR3 loop: CASTPLAINNSPLHF. CDR3 DNA sequence: TGTGCCAGCACCCCCTTAGCAATCAATAATTCACCCCTCCACTTT.

The chain joins TRBV6-6 to TRBJ2-2; 7 positions agree with TRBD2. There are 13 residues in the CDR3. The trim removed 11 bases at V and 6 bases at J, leaving 9 bases unmatched. The germline V gene encodes CDR1 MNHNY and CDR2 SVGAGI (reference sequence). The CDR3 DNA reads TGTGCCGCTCGGGGAGGGGCGGCCGGGGAGCTGTTTTTT. This encodes CAARGGAAGELFF.

The chain combines TRBV18 with TRBJ1-1, with 9 bases fitting TRBD1. The CDR3 is 14 amino acids. CDR1 KGHSH and CDR2 LQKENI come from the germline V gene. V was clipped by 3 bases and J by 5 bases; unmatched bases: 4. This CDR3 reads CASSPSTGGTEAFF. For the CDR3, the DNA is TGTGCCAGCTCACCCTCGACAGGGGGGACTGAAGCTTTCTTT.

The rearrangement joins TRBV10-3 to TRBJ1-1, with 10 nucleotides matching TRBD1. Trimming took 9 bases from V and 4 from J; bases not matched to a gene: 5. Germline-derived CDR1 and CDR2 are ENHRY and SYGVKD. The CDR3 spans 13 residues. CDR3 in amino acids: CAIAGQGSTEAFF. Written as DNA, the CDR3 is TGTGCCATTGCGGGACAGGGGAGCACTGAAGCTTTCTTT.

CDR3 region: CASSLQDYRETQYF. In DNA, the CDR3 is TGCGCCAGCAGCTTGCAGGACTACAGGGAGACCCAGTACTTC. The genes are TRBV5-1 and TRBJ2-5; weak D call: TRBD2 (6 bases). Germline V lookup: CDR1 SGHRS, CDR2 YFSETQ. Trimming left V 1 base short and J 5 bases short, with 12 bases between. This CDR3 contains 14 residues.

The chain combines TRBV30 with TRBJ2-1; weak D call: TRBD2 (5 bases). The CDR3 is 15 amino acids. Between the trimmed V and J ends, which lost 2 bases and 3 bases, there was a span of 14 bases. Per the germline V gene, CDR1 is GTSNPN and CDR2 is SVGIG (reference sequence). The CDR3 region has the DNA TGTGCCTGGAGTTATCTAGCAGGCGACTACAATGAGCAGTTCTTC. This translates into CAWSYLAGDYNEQFF.

The genes are TRBV2 and TRBJ1-5; no firm D call. Trimming stripped 5 bases from V and 9 bases from J, with 14 bases between. In germline, CDR1 is SNHLY, CDR2 FYNNEI. The CDR3 has 13 amino acids. The CDR3: CASSPYKGGPQHF. The CDR3 nucleotides are TGTGCCAGCAGTCCTTACAAGGGAGGGCCCCAGCATTTT.

This sequence joins TRBV7-7 and TRBJ2-2; D gene unclear. The germline V gene has CDR1 SSHAT and CDR2 FNYEAQ (reference sequence). V gave up 5 bases and J gave up 0 bases, with 7 bases separating them. The CDR3 has 14 amino acids. CDR3 DNA sequence: TGTGCCAGCAGCGGTACAGCGAACACCGGGGAGCTGTTTTTT. Translation: CASSGTANTGELFF.

The V and J genes are TRBV10-3 and TRBJ2-7; 7 bases line up with TRBD1. J was trimmed by 12 bases and V by 8 bases; bases with no gene match: 19. Germline lookup yields CDR1 ENHRY and CDR2 SYGVKD. CDR3 length: 14 amino acids. The CDR3 sequence: CAIASTYDTGVRYF. In DNA, the CDR3 is TGTGCCATCGCCTCGACCTATGACACAGGGGTTCGGTACTTC.

This clone occurred once. The rearrangement links TRBV5-1 to TRBJ2-2; 13 bases match TRBD2. Germline V gene data show CDR1 as SGHRS and CDR2 as YFSETQ. V trimming: 6 bases; J trimming: 7 bases; junction bases outside the gene matches: 12. The CDR3 has 17 amino acids. The DNA for the CDR3 is TGCGCCAGCACCCGTCGACTAGCGGGGGGTTACGACGGGGAGCTGTTTTTT. This codes for CASTRRLAGGYDGELFF.

This clone was observed a few times. V usage is TRBV7-9 and J usage is TRBJ1-6, with 7 nucleotides matching TRBD1. The CDR3 consists of 15 residues. With V trimmed by 5 bases and J by 7 bases, 8 bases remained unmatched. The germline gives CDR1 SEHNR, CDR2 FQNEAQ (reference sequence). Here the CDR3 reads CASSLSGTENSPLHF. The DNA of the CDR3 is TGTGCCAGCAGCCTGTCCGGGACAGAAAATTCACCCCTCCACTTT.

V is TRBV5-1 and J is TRBJ2-7, with 9 nucleotides matching TRBD1. Germline lookup yields CDR1 SGHRS and CDR2 YFSETQ. CDR3 length equals 18 residues. The J segment lost 3 bases and the V segment lost 4 bases, leaving 17 bases of the junction unmatched. CDR3 DNA sequence: TGCGCCAGCAGCCAGGGGACAGGGACCCCTATCCTAATCTACGAGCAGTACTTC. This codes for CASSQGTGTPILIYEQYF.

The chain employs TRBV7-2 and TRBJ1-5; no clear D. Per germline, CDR1 SGHTA and CDR2 FQGNSA. The V and J ends lost 0 bases and 8 bases respectively, with 5 bases between them. This CDR3 has 12 amino acids. In DNA form, the CDR3 reads TGTGCCAGCAGCTTAGCAACTGAGCCCCAGCATTTT. Translation: CASSLATEPQHF.

V is TRBV5-4 and J is TRBJ2-5; tentative D call: TRBD1 (5 bases). The CDR3 contains 13 residues. Germline V gene lookup returns CDR1 SGHNT and CDR2 YYREEE (reference sequence). V was trimmed by 4 bases and J by 0 bases, leaving 7 bases between them. The CDR3 DNA follows: TGTGCCAGCAGCCGACAGAACCAAGAGACCCAGTACTTC. It yields the protein CASSRQNQETQYF.

At least ten counts were recorded for this clone. The chain carries TRBV9 and TRBJ1-4; 7 bases map to TRBD1. The CDR3 has 14 amino acids. The V segment lost 3 bases and the J segment 4 bases; nucleotides outside the gene matches: 3. CDR1 is SGDLS, CDR2 YYNGEE, per germline. The CDR3 loop is CASSEGQINEKLFF. CDR3 DNA sequence: TGTGCCAGCAGCGAGGGACAGATTAATGAAAAACTGTTTTTT.

The chain links TRBV12-3 or TRBV12-4 to TRBJ1-1; TRBD1 is a possible D gene (6 bases). The CDR3 covers 13 residues. Between the trimmed V and J ends, which lost 6 bases and 7 bases, there was a span of 15 bases. The DNA for the CDR3 is TGTGCCAGCAGACAGGGTTATGTAGGTGAAGCTTTCTTT. Translating it yields CASRQGYVGEAFF.

The rearrangement links TRBV6-4 to TRBJ1-1, with D unclear. This CDR3 spans 15 amino acids. Germline assignment: CDR1 MRHNA and CDR2 SNTAGT. Trimming shortened V by 0 bases and J by 5 bases, and 13 bases separated the two germline ends. Here the CDR3 DNA reads TGTGCCAGCAGTGACTCGCCGGGGATGGGGACTGAAGCTTTCTTT. It yields the protein CASSDSPGMGTEAFF.

The chain carries TRBV12-3 or TRBV12-4 and TRBJ2-1; TRBD1 matches at 8 bases. The ends lost 7 bases at V and 12 bases at J; junction bases unmatched: 8. The length of the CDR3 is 12 residues. The CDR3 nucleotides read TGTGCCAGCACCAATGACAGGGGTCGGCAGTTCTTC. Protein sequence: CASTNDRGRQFF.